This entry lists 11 T cell receptor beta chains sequenced from one sample in a study of T cell clonality in common variable immunodeficiency (dated by TCRdb to about 2015). The library was prepared using the immunoSEQ multiplex PCR assay. Not all clones reach the TCRdb copy of this immuneACCESS table, which keeps in-frame sequences only. Checked studies attribute under half of the gap to unresolved V genes and leave the rest unexplained. The table gives tens of thousands of clones for this sample, with none occurring only once. The top ten clones comprise 2% to 2.5% of the sample. Input material: peripheral blood mononuclear cells. The source is a person aged 18 to 69 in good health.

This clone was detected ten times or more. From the germline J gene comes the end of the CDR3, since the read stops 3 residues before it. V and J are TRBV4-2 and TRBJ1-4, with 10 bases lining up with TRBD1. Trimming removed 1 base from V and 8 bases from J; junction bases left unmatched: 4. The CDR3 contains 15 residues. CDR1 and CDR2 (germline): LGHNA, YNFKEQ. The sequenced CDR3 bases are TGTGCCAGCAGCCAAGGGGGACAGGGGAACGAAAAA. It yields the protein CASSQGGQGNEK. The CDR3 reads in full as CASSQGGQGNEKLFF.

In this sample, this clone turned up many times. The read stops 3 residues short of the end of the CDR3; the missing end is completed from the germline J gene. V usage is TRBV5-6 and J usage is TRBJ2-7; D not certain. Germline-derived CDR1 and CDR2 are SGHDT and YYEEEE. The CDR3 runs to 14 residues. Trimming left V 4 bases short and J 0 bases short, with 11 bases between. This CDR3 reads CASSVSLRSYEQYF. Partial CDR3 DNA: TGTGCCAGCAGCGTGTCTCTTCGCTCCTACGAG. The full variable domain, in which reference TRBV5-6 and TRBJ2-7 provide the parts outside the CDR3, is DAGVTQSPTHLIKTRGQQVTLRCSPKSGHDTVSWYQQALGQGPQFIFQYYEEEERQRGNFPDRFSGHQFPNYSSELNVNALLLGDSALYLCASSVSLRSYEQYFGPGTRLTVT.

Comment on this clone: The CDR3 end lies 3 residues beyond the end of the read and is filled in from the germline J gene. The V and J genes are TRBV18 and TRBJ1-2; a weak D match, TRBD1 (5 bases). Germline V gene lookup returns CDR1 KGHSH and CDR2 LQKENI. The CDR3 is 16 residues long. The CDR3 protein is CASSQVQDTSTDTYTF. The DNA read from the CDR3 is TGTGCCAGCTCACAAGTACAGGATACTAGCACAGATACC.

This clone showed up many times. The sequence runs out 3 residues before the end of the CDR3; the remainder is reconstructed from the germline J gene. The V and J genes are TRBV7-6 and TRBJ2-1; D is ambiguous. Germline V gives CDR1 SGHVS, CDR2 FNYEAQ. Trimming pared 5 bases from V and 4 bases from J, leaving 9 bases between. The CDR3 spans 13 residues. CDR3 protein: CASSVDGYNEQFF. The CDR3 DNA, read in part, is TGTGCCAGCAGCGTCGACGGGTACAATGAG.

With regard to this clone: The germline gene is not matched at one end of the junction; a read error may be the cause. Read coverage stops 3 residues before the CDR3 terminus; the germline J gene supplies the remainder. The chain employs TRBV30 and TRBJ1-2; possibly TRBD1 for D (6 bases). Germline CDR1 and CDR2: GTSNPN and SVGIG (reference sequence). The CDR3 is made up of 15 amino acids. The CDR3 protein is CAWSVGAGEIYDYTF. The covered CDR3 bases are TGTGCCTGGAGTGTGGGGGCGGGAGAGATATATGAC.

About this clone: The CDR3 extends 3 residues past the end of the read, so its final part is completed from the germline J gene. The V and J genes are TRBV30 and TRBJ1-2; D gene uncertain. The CDR3 extends over 15 amino acids. Germline lookup yields CDR1 GTSNPN and CDR2 SVGIG (reference sequence). CDR3: CAWVPDSGLYNDYTF. The covered CDR3 bases are TGTGCCTGGGTCCCGGATAGCGGCCTCTACAATGAC.

This clone was counted many times. The sequence runs out 3 residues before the end of the CDR3; the remainder is reconstructed from the germline J gene. The V and J genes are TRBV20-1 and TRBJ1-1; TRBD1 agrees at 8 bases. CDR1 is DFQATT and CDR2 is SNEGSKA in the germline V gene (reference sequence). This CDR3 has 15 amino acids. With V trimmed by 6 bases and J by 5 bases, 14 bases remained unmatched. The sequenced part of the CDR3 DNA is TGCAGTGCCGTCCCGGGACAGGTTCAGGGAACTGAA. Translated, it gives CSAVPGQVQGTE. The entire CDR3 protein is CSAVPGQVQGTEAFF.

This clone was counted only a few times. The read is 3 residues too short to cover the CDR3 end, so that end is filled in from the germline J gene. The rearrangement links TRBV20-1 to TRBJ1-5; no firm D call. Germline CDR1 reads DFQATT; CDR2 reads SNEGSKA (reference sequence). CDR3 length: 18 amino acids. Partial CDR3 DNA: TGCAGTGCTAGTGTTTCTGGAGGACTAGCGGGGAGCACAGATCCC. Encoded protein: CSASVSGGLAGSTDP. The entire CDR3 sequence reads CSASVSGGLAGSTDPQHF.

This clone was seen a few times. The CDR3 end is not reached by the read, which stops 3 residues before it; the germline J gene fills it in. The chain uses TRBV4-2 and TRBJ2-5; 9 bases line up with TRBD2. CDR1 LGHNA and CDR2 YNFKEQ come from the germline V gene. Trimming cost V 4 bases and J 5 bases; bases outside gene matches: 2. The CDR3 sequence is 13 residues long. This CDR3 is CASSPGTSETQYF. The sequenced part of the CDR3 DNA is TGTGCCAGCAGCCCGGGGACTAGCGAGACC.

This clone showed up many times. The CDR3 end lies 3 residues beyond the end of the read and is filled in from the germline J gene. The chain carries TRBV30 and TRBJ2-7; no definite D call. The V gene lost 3 bases and the J gene lost 5 bases, with 5 bases spanning the gap. The CDR3 contains 10 residues. Germline lookup yields CDR1 GTSNPN and CDR2 SVGIG (reference sequence). The part of the CDR3 DNA that was read is TGTGCCTGGAGACAGAACGAG. Translating gives CAWRQNE. The whole CDR3 protein reads CAWRQNEQYF. The entire variable domain, with the rest obtained from reference TRBV30 and TRBJ2-7, is as follows: SQTIHQWPATLVQPVGSPLSLECTVEGTSNPNLYWYRQAAGRGLQLLFYSVGIGQISSEVPQNLSASRPQDRQFILSSKKLLLSDSGFYLCAWRQNEQYFGPGTRLTVT.

This clone was detected many times. The sequence runs out 3 residues before the end of the CDR3; the remainder is reconstructed from the germline J gene. The V gene is TRBV2, the J gene TRBJ2-3, with 8 nucleotides matching TRBD2. The CDR3 totals 15 residues. CDR1 is SNHLY and CDR2 is FYNNEI in the germline V gene. V was pared by 6 bases and J by 1 base, with 6 bases of the junction left unmatched. The CDR3 loop reads CASRPTGLGTDTQYF. The covered CDR3 bases are TGTGCCAGCAGGCCGACGGGACTAGGCACAGATACG.